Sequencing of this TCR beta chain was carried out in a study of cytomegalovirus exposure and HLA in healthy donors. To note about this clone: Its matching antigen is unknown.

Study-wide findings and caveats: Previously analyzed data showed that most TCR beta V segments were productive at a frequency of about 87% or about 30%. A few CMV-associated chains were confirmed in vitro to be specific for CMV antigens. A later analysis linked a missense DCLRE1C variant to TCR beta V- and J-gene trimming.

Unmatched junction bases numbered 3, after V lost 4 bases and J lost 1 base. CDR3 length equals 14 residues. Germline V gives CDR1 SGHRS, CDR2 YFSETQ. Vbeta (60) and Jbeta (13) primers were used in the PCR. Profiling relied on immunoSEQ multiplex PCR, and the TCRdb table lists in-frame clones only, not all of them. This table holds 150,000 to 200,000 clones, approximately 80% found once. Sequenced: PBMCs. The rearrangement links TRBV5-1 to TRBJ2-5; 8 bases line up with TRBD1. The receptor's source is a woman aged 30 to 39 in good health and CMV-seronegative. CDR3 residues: CASSRGQGQETQYF. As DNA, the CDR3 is TGCGCCAGCAGCAGAGGACAGGGCCAAGAGACCCAGTACTTC.